These T cell receptor beta chains were read from a single sample in a study of early T cells in non-severe SARS-CoV-2 infection. TCRdb ran MiXCR on the 5' RACE reads and lists one entry per CDR3 protein. The sample records around 28,000 distinct CDR3 sequences, approximately 5.9% being singletons. Sequencing used whole blood. The receptors shown here come from an adult who was a healthcare worker with PCR-confirmed SARS-CoV-2 infection or an uninfected control (not recorded which). CDR3s include the opening cysteine and the closing phenylalanine or tryptophan. Fields, in order: D gene, J gene, clone size, V gene, CDR3 protein, CDR3 DNA. A D gene is named only where the DNA matches it firmly. Only some rows state a clone size, as once, few, many or a class for expanded clones.

TRBD1 TRBJ1-6 many TRBV12-3/TRBV12-4 CASSLSGRGNSPLHF TGTGCCAGCAGTTTAAGTGGCAGGGGGAATTCACCCCTCCACTTT
TRBD1 TRBJ1-4 many TRBV15 CATSTRQGYNEKLFF TGTGCCACCAGCACCCGACAGGGGTATAATGAAAAACTGTTTTTT
NA TRBJ2-1 many TRBV11-2 CASSGAGQGIHEQFF TGTGCCAGCAGCGGGGCGGGGCAGGGAATCCATGAGCAGTTCTTC
NA TRBJ1-2 many TRBV6-1 CASSEVGAVRGYTF TGTGCCAGCAGTGAAGTAGGGGCAGTGCGGGGCTACACCTTC
TRBD1 TRBJ2-1 many TRBV20-1 CSAGQTGPRGLFF TGCAGTGCTGGACAGACAGGGCCACGCGGGTTGTTCTTC
NA TRBJ1-1 few TRBV15 CATSNSGARNTEAFF TGTGCCACCAGTAACTCAGGGGCTAGGAACACTGAAGCTTTCTTT
NA TRBJ2-3 many TRBV27 CASSLISLGDTQYF TGTGCCAGCAGTTTAATTTCCCTGGGAGATACGCAGTATTTT
NA TRBJ1-5 many TRBV3-1 CASSQALTGEGHQPQHF TGTGCCAGCAGCCAAGCTTTGACGGGGGAGGGCCATCAGCCCCAGCATTTT
TRBD1 TRBJ1-5 NA TRBV28 CASSSRPGTGNQPQHF TGTGCCAGCAGTTCCAGACCCGGGACAGGGAATCAGCCCCAGCATTTT
NA TRBJ1-1 many TRBV28 CASSLSVGVNTEAFF TGTGCCAGCAGTTTAAGTGTGGGAGTGAACACTGAAGCTTTCTTT
NA TRBJ2-6 NA TRBV20-1 CSAREGAGANVLTF TGCAGTGCTAGAGAAGGGGCAGGGGCCAACGTCCTGACTTTC
TRBD2 TRBJ2-3 NA TRBV4-2 CASSQDRSGAGAADTQYF TGTGCCAGCAGCCAAGATCGGAGTGGGGCGGGAGCCGCAGATACGCAGTATTTT
NA TRBJ2-1 medium-sized TRBV4-1 CASSQDQGVVGGRYNEQFF TGCGCCAGCAGCCAAGATCAAGGGGTTGTCGGGGGTAGGTACAATGAGCAGTTCTTC
TRBD2 TRBJ2-5 NA TRBV20-1 CSALPAGPQETQYF TGCAGTGCTTTACCAGCGGGACCTCAAGAGACCCAGTACTTC
NA TRBJ2-5 many TRBV7-2 CASSQQSRETQYF TGTGCCAGCAGCCAGCAATCTAGGGAGACCCAGTACTTC
NA TRBJ2-5 few TRBV3-1 CASSQVNGQETQYF TGTGCCAGCAGCCAAGTAAACGGTCAAGAGACCCAGTACTTC
TRBD2 TRBJ2-1 NA TRBV11-2 CASSLTLGWREINEQFF TGTGCCAGCAGCTTAACCCTCGGTTGGCGGGAGATCAATGAGCAGTTCTTC
NA TRBJ2-3 many TRBV20-1 CSAKKGGFSDTQYF TGCAGTGCTAAAAAGGGAGGCTTTTCAGATACGCAGTATTTT
TRBD2 TRBJ2-2 few TRBV28 CASSLLLAGNTGELFF TGTGCCAGCAGTTTATTACTAGCGGGTAACACCGGGGAGCTGTTTTTT
NA TRBJ2-1 many TRBV27 CASSLEETSRQFF TGTGCCAGCAGCTTAGAGGAAACTAGCAGACAGTTCTTC
NA TRBJ2-2 NA TRBV3-1 CASSQVYEGGELFF TGTGCCAGCAGCCAAGTTTACGAAGGCGGGGAGCTGTTTTTT
NA TRBJ2-7 medium-sized TRBV5-1 CASSSTPGTWGNEQYF TGCGCCAGCAGCTCGACACCCGGGACATGGGGCAACGAGCAGTACTTC
TRBD1 TRBJ2-6 many TRBV28 CASSSGTGASGANVLTF TGTGCCAGCAGTTCAGGGACAGGGGCCTCTGGGGCCAACGTCCTGACTTTC
NA TRBJ1-2 medium-sized TRBV12-3/TRBV12-4 CASSWDLRLYGYTF TGTGCCAGCAGCTGGGACCTCCGCCTCTATGGCTACACCTTC
NA TRBJ1-1 many TRBV12-3/TRBV12-4 CASSFRLPQITFF TGTGCCAGCAGTTTTCGGCTCCCCCAGATAACTTTCTTT
NA TRBJ2-3 NA TRBV25-1 CASSSNDDTQYF TGTGCCAGCAGTTCGAACGATGATACGCAGTATTTT
NA TRBJ2-5 NA TRBV28 CASNVLGRRQETQYF TGTGCCAGCAACGTACTGGGCAGGCGACAAGAGACCCAGTACTTC
NA TRBJ2-3 NA TRBV6-1 CASSRGTDPSTDTQYF TGTGCCAGCAGCCGGGGGACAGACCCTAGCACAGATACGCAGTATTTT
TRBD1 TRBJ2-7 NA TRBV20-1 CSATGTGFPYEQYF TGCAGTGCGACCGGGACAGGGTTCCCCTACGAGCAGTACTTC
NA TRBJ2-1 many TRBV7-9 CASSSGINEQFF TGTGCCAGCAGTTCGGGGATCAATGAGCAGTTCTTC
TRBD2 TRBJ2-7 many TRBV5-1 CASSSSTSGYSYEQYF TGCGCCAGCAGCTCGAGTACTAGCGGGTACTCCTACGAGCAGTACTTC
NA TRBJ2-1 few TRBV19 CASSIEGDEQFF TGTGCCAGTAGTATAGAGGGGGATGAGCAGTTCTTC
NA TRBJ2-7 many TRBV20-1 CSAREPGLRSSYEQYF TGCAGTGCTAGAGAACCGGGACTCCGTAGCTCCTACGAGCAGTACTTC
TRBD2 TRBJ2-5 few TRBV10-1 CASSDGLAGGGRQETQYF TGCGCCAGCAGTGACGGTCTAGCGGGAGGGGGACGGCAAGAGACCCAGTACTTC
TRBD1 TRBJ1-1 few TRBV20-1 CSAPGGGRWMNTEAFF TGCAGTGCTCCAGGGGGCGGTCGATGGATGAACACTGAAGCTTTCTTT
NA TRBJ2-1 many TRBV4-2 CASSQDLNEQFF TGTGCCAGCAGCCAAGATCTGAATGAGCAGTTCTTC
NA TRBJ2-6 few TRBV9 CASSAGDRSGANVLTF TGTGCCAGCAGCGCAGGGGATCGGTCTGGGGCCAACGTCCTGACTTTC
TRBD1 TRBJ2-1 NA TRBV7-3 CASSLIRGNEQFF TGTGCCAGCAGCCTCATCAGGGGGAATGAGCAGTTCTTC
NA TRBJ2-4 NA TRBV11-2 CASSPVSSQNIQYF TGTGCCAGCAGCCCAGTGAGTTCCCAAAACATTCAGTACTTC
TRBD1 TRBJ1-2 NA TRBV15 CATSRPGQGSHGYTF TGTGCCACCAGCAGGCCGGGACAGGGGAGCCATGGCTACACCTTC
TRBD1 TRBJ2-1 few TRBV7-9 CASSDGAGGFYNEQFF TGTGCCAGCAGCGATGGGGCAGGGGGATTCTACAATGAGCAGTTCTTC
TRBD2 TRBJ2-1 few TRBV9 CASSVLAGGPKSHEQFF TGTGCCAGCAGCGTGTTAGCGGGAGGCCCAAAGTCCCATGAGCAGTTCTTC
TRBD1 TRBJ1-2 few TRBV2 CASSVQGSQNGYTF TGTGCCAGCAGCGTACAGGGGAGTCAGAATGGCTACACCTTC
NA TRBJ1-4 few TRBV27 CASSSLRQGLEKLFF TGTGCCAGCAGTTCCCTTAGGCAGGGGCTTGAAAAACTGTTTTTT
TRBD2 TRBJ2-7 many TRBV7-9 CASSQGLVRDF TGTGCCAGCAGCCAGGGACTAGTTCGGGACTTC
TRBD2 TRBJ2-7 many TRBV28 CASSSGLGLASSYEQYF TGTGCCAGCAGTTCGGGGCTGGGACTAGCGTCATCCTACGAGCAGTACTTC
NA TRBJ2-4 many TRBV28 CASSVPGDIQYF TGTGCCAGCAGTGTTCCGGGGGACATTCAGTACTTC
NA TRBJ1-1 few TRBV7-9 CASSLALPGDTEAFF TGTGCCAGCAGCTTAGCGCTTCCGGGAGACACTGAAGCTTTCTTT
TRBD2 TRBJ2-7 medium-sized TRBV6-6 CASSYSTSDTEQYF TGTGCCAGCAGTTACTCGACTAGCGATACCGAGCAGTACTTC
NA TRBJ2-2 NA TRBV28 CASSLSGSGGTGELFF TGTGCCAGCAGTTTATCAGGGAGTGGGGGCACCGGGGAGCTGTTTTTT
NA TRBJ1-5 many TRBV20-1 CSARDSGTSQPQHF TGCAGTGCTAGAGATAGCGGTACCAGCCAGCCCCAGCATTTT
TRBD2 TRBJ2-1 NA TRBV5-1 CASSLRRGTSGSDEQFF TGCGCCAGCAGCTTGCGGCGTGGGACTAGCGGGAGTGACGAGCAGTTCTTC
NA TRBJ2-1 many TRBV5-1 CASSLNRPNEQFF TGCGCCAGCAGCTTGAACAGGCCCAATGAGCAGTTCTTC
TRBD2 TRBJ2-1 few TRBV5-4 CASSLASGKDNEQFF TGTGCCAGCAGCTTGGCTAGCGGGAAGGACAATGAGCAGTTCTTC
NA TRBJ2-3 many TRBV20-1 CSAWQVVADTQYF TGCAGTGCTTGGCAGGTCGTGGCAGATACGCAGTATTTT
NA TRBJ2-7 medium-sized TRBV20-1 CSAQPDTNSYEQYF TGCAGTGCCCAACCCGACACCAACTCCTACGAGCAGTACTTC
NA TRBJ2-3 many TRBV9 CASSATGHGRTDTQYF TGTGCCAGCAGCGCCACAGGCCATGGACGCACAGATACGCAGTATTTT